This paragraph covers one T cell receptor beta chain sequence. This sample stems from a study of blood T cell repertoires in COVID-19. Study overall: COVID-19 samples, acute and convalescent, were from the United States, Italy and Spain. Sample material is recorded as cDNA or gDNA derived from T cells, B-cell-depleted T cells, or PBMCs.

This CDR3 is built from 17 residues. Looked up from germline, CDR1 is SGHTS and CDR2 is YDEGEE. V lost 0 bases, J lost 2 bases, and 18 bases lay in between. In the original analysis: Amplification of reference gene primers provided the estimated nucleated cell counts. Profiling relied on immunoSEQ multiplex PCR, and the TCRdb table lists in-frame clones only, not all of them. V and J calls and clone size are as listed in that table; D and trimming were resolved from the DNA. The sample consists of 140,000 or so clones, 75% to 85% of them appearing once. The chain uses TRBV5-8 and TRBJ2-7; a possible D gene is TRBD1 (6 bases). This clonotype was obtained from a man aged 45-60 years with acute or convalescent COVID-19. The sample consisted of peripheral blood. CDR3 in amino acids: CASSLGAGTTGTYEQYF. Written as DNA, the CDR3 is TGTGCCAGCAGCTTGGGGGCAGGGACGACAGGTACCTACGAGCAGTACTTC.